This record looks at one TCR beta chain sequence and its context. Its antigen is as yet unknown. This CDR3 contains 10 residues. Trimming shortened V by 7 bases and J by 11 bases, and 14 bases separated the two germline ends. CDR1 and CDR2 (germline): SQVTM, ANQGSEA. This specimen comes from a study of early T cells in non-severe SARS-CoV-2 infection. At the level of the study: RNA in bulk from unsorted whole blood was sequenced, and chains were unpaired. General observations from the study: VDJdb-based matching was biased toward anti-spike CD8 responses and missed private and CD4 specificities.

Individual cDNA molecules carried attached unique molecular identifiers. TCRdb re-called the 5' RACE reads with MiXCR, one entry per CDR3 protein. The profile covers 75,000 to 100,000 distinct CDR3 sequences, with 16% appearing a single time and over 0.95% taken by the ten largest. This receptor was taken from an adult who was a healthcare worker with PCR-confirmed SARS-CoV-2 infection or an uninfected control (not recorded which). Sequenced sample: whole blood. The chain combines TRBV29-1 with TRBJ1-1; D call uncertain. The CDR3 sequence: CSAGTPRAFF. CDR3 DNA: TGCAGCGCCGGCACCCCAAGGGCTTTCTTT.